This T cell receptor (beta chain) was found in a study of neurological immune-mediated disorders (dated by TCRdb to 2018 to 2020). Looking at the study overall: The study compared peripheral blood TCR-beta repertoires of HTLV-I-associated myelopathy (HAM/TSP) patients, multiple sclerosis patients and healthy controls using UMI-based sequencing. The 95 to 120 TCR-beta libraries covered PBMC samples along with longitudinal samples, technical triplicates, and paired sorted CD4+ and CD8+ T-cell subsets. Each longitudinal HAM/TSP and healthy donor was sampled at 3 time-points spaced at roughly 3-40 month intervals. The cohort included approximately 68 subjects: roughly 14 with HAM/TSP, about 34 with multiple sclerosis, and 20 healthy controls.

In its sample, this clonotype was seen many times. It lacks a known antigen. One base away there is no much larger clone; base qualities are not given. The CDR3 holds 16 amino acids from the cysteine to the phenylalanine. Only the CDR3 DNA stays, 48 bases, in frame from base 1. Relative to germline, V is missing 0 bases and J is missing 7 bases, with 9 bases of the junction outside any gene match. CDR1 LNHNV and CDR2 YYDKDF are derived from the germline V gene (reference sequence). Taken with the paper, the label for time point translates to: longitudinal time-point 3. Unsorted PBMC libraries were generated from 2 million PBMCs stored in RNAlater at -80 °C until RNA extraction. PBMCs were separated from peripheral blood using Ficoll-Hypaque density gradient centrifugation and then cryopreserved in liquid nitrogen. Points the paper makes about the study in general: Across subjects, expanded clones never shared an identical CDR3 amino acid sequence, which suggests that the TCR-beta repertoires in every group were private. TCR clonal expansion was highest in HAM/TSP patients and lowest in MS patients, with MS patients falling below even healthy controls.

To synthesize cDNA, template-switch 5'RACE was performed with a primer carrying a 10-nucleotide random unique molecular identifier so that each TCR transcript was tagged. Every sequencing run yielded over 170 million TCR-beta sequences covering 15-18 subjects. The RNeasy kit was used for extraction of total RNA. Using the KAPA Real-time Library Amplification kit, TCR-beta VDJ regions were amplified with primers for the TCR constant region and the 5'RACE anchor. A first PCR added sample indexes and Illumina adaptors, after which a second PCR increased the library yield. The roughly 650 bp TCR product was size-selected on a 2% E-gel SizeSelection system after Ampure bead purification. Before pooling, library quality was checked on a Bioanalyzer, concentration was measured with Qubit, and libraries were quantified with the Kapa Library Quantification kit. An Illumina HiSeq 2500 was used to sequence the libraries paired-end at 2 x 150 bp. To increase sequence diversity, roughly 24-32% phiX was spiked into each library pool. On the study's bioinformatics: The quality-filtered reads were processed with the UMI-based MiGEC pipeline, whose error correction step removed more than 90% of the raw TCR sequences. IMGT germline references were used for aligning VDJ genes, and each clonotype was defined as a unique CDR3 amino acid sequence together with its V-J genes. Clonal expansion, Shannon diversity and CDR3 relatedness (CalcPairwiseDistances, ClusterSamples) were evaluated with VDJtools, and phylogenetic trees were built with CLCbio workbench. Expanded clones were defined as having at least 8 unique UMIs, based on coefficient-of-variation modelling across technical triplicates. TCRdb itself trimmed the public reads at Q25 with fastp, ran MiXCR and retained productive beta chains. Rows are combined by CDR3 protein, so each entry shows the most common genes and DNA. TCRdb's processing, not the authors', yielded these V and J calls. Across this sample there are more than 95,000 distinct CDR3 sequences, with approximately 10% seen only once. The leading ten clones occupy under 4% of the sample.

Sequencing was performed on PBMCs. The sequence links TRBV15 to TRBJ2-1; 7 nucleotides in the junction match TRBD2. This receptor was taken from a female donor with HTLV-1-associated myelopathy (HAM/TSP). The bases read TGTGCCACCAGCAGAGATCAGACGGGGGGTAAAAATGAGCAGTTCTTC. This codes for CATSRDQTGGKNEQFF.